This T cell receptor (beta chain) was documented in a study of blood T cell repertoires in COVID-19. At the level of the study: Samples came from the United States, Italy and Spain, spanning acute and convalescent COVID-19. The cDNA or gDNA used as material had been derived from T cells, B-cell-depleted T cells, or PBMCs.

The CDR3 spans 14 residues. Germline CDR1 and CDR2: GTSNPN and SVGIG (reference sequence). Trimming took off 1 base at V and 9 bases at J, with 18 bases between the two ends. It was during active infection that Seattle patients were enrolled and then longitudinally followed. In this sample, this clone turned up once. The protocol was immunoSEQ multiplex PCR, while the TCRdb copy is restricted to in-frame clones and leaves out a portion. The sample gives roughly 130,000 clones, around 84% of which show up once; 8% to 9% is in the top ten. This TCR was recovered from a man aged 30-40 years with COVID-19, enrolled during active disease. The chain couples TRBV30 to TRBJ1-2; D is ambiguous. The sample comprised peripheral blood. CDR3 DNA sequence: TGTGCCTGGAGTGGGGGTCGGCAGCGCGGGAGCTACACCTTC. Translating gives CAWSGGRQRGSYTF.